This TCR beta chain is from a study of cytomegalovirus exposure and HLA in healthy donors. Looking at the study overall: Genotyping of 300 to 450 donors showed that roughly 83% belonged to the Caucasian-associated ancestry cluster. Study-wide results and caveats: TCR beta sequences reportedly predicted the HLA-A and HLA-B alleles of most subjects accurately. Analysis performed later found about 17,000 TCR beta sequences associated with HLA alleles at 0.05 false discovery rate. Follow-up analysis later connected one missense variant in DCLRE1C with trimming of TCR beta V- and J-genes.

The germline gives CDR1 SNHLY, CDR2 FYNNEI. V was shortened by 6 bases and J by 3 bases, with 15 bases between the two germline ends. This CDR3 comprises 15 residues. This clone was counted only a few times. Its specificity is unknown. The same CDR3 is also encoded by other DNA sequences in this sample. A multiplex PCR was run with 60 Vbeta primers and 13 Jbeta primers. TCRdb's copy holds only in-frame clones and misses some; the assay was immunoSEQ multiplex PCR. The data contain about 89,000 clones, less than 80% of them singletons. Sequencing was done on a sample of PBMCs. This chain links TRBV2 with TRBJ1-5, with a tentative D call TRBD1 (6 bases). This clonotype was sampled from a man aged 25 to 40 in good health and CMV-seronegative. The CDR3 sequence: CASRPAQGVNQPQHF. Written as DNA, the CDR3 is TGTGCCAGCAGGCCCGCACAGGGAGTCAATCAGCCCCAGCATTTT.